The present TCR beta chain was sequenced within a study of T cell responses to AZD1222 COVID-19 vaccine. Trimming cost V 0 bases and J 4 bases, with 15 bases left between them. CDR3 size: 16 residues. Germline CDR1 MNHEY, CDR2 SMNVEV (reference sequence). Repertoires were generated with immunoSEQ multiplex PCR, while TCRdb's copy carries only in-frame clones and drops some. The repertoire includes around 140,000 clones, roughly 88% of them detected once, and 7.5% to 8.5% sits in the top ten. Sequencing used peripheral blood, obtained on day 0 of AZD1222 vaccination. This receptor was identified in an adult in good health. The V and J genes are TRBV27 and TRBJ1-2; D gene ambiguous. CDR3 sequence: CASSLSIRNLGYGYTF. The CDR3 DNA sequence: TGTGCCAGCAGTTTATCGATCCGGAACCTCGGCTATGGCTACACCTTC.